This T cell receptor (beta chain) was identified in a study of blood T cell repertoires in COVID-19 (dated by TCRdb to the early 2020s). As for the study more broadly: The collaborator samples originated in the United States, Italy and Spain and spanned the acute and convalescent phases of COVID-19. The prospective study material was composed of cDNA or gDNA derived from T cells, B-cell-depleted T cells, or PBMCs. The dataset comprised deeply sampled blood TCRbeta repertoires from subjects exposed to, actively infected with, or recovered from COVID-19. The repertoires were released in a freely available public database meant as a resource for research on the immune response to SARS-CoV-2. Samples came from the ongoing ImmuneRACE study (first 160 participants) plus 1,254 subjects from 6 global collaborators. Sample metadata almost always included a de-identified subject ID, COVID-19 status, age in years and sex. Where HLA class I and class II types were available, the types were taken from metadata supplied by the sample provider, not from assay-based typing.

TCRbeta CDR3 regions were amplified from genomic DNA by means of the immunoSEQ Assay, a bias-controlled multiplex PCR. For the original study's pipeline: The number of nucleated cells in each sample was estimated by amplification of reference gene primers within the assay. To quantify the absolute abundance of each unique TCRbeta CDR3 rearrangement, sequence reads were collapsed and filtered. For each sample, productive Simpson clonality was calculated by taking the square root of Simpson's diversity index across productive rearrangements. TCRdb retrieved this table from immuneACCESS and kept in-frame rearrangements only. Not all clones are present; in checked studies, unresolved V genes account for under half, and no reason is known for the remainder. Clone size and the V and J calls come from that table; the DNA yielded D and trimming. The sample table contains some 91,000 clones; only one count was recorded for around four fifths of them. The top ten hold about an eighth of the sample.

What the study reported, not specific to this receptor: The quantity of clinical and demographic metadata differed by source and by participant and was supplied without curation.

As to this clone: It lacks a known antigen. No clone much larger than this one lies a single base away; base qualities are absent.

V has 4 bases trimmed and J has 1 base trimmed; junction bases matching no gene number 1. CDR1 and CDR2, looked up from the germline V gene, are SQVTM and ANQGSEA. Including the terminal cysteine and phenylalanine, the CDR3 comprises 13 residues. The sequence is cut down to CDR3 DNA, 39 bases in frame from base 1. Collaborating institutions collected whole blood in K2EDTA tubes following their own protocols. For TCRbeta analysis, collaborators shipped samples in one of three forms: frozen whole blood, isolated PBMCs, or DNA extracted from either of those sample types. Input material: peripheral blood. The sequence came from a human donor in a cohort sampled during active COVID-19. The rearrangement joined TRBV29-1 to TRBJ1-1, and 9 junction bases match TRBD1. The CDR3 region: CSVGGQGNTEAFF. The nucleotide sequence is TGCAGCGTTGGGGGACAGGGGAACACTGAAGCTTTCTTT. The variable domain in full, with residues beyond the CDR3 obtained from the reference TRBV29-1 and TRBJ1-1 genes, is SAVISQKPSRDICQRGTSLTIQCQVDSQVTMMFWYRQQPGQSLTLIATANQGSEATYESGFVIDKFPISRPNLTFSTLTVSNMSPEDSSIYLCSVGGQGNTEAFFGQGTRLTVV.